Presented here are 17 T cell receptor beta chains from one specimen sequenced in a study of T cell responses to AZD1222 COVID-19 vaccine. Produced via immunoSEQ multiplex PCR; TCRdb's table is partial and in-frame only. Counted here are 150,000 to 250,000 clones, roughly 92% occurring once; the ten biggest clones make up 3% to 3.5%. The specimen comprised peripheral blood, sampled 28 days after the second AZD1222 dose. These receptors all stem from an adult who received the AZD1222 COVID-19 vaccine.

V and J are TRBV6-1 and TRBJ1-1, with no clear D. V lost 0 bases and J 11 bases, leaving 13 bases between the germline ends. Germline V gene lookup returns CDR1 MNHNS and CDR2 SASEGT. This CDR3 has 13 amino acids. The CDR3 here is CASSEALVGKAFF. The DNA for the CDR3 is TGTGCCAGCAGTGAAGCGCTGGTCGGAAAGGCTTTCTTT.

V gene TRBV5-1 combines with J gene TRBJ2-1; TRBD1 matches at 7 bases. The V gene's germline CDR1 is SGHRS and CDR2 YFSETQ. The CDR3 contains 15 residues. V shed 0 bases and J 5 bases; nucleotides not matched to a gene: 5. CDR3 sequence: CASSLVQTGNNEQFF. The DNA for the CDR3 is TGCGCCAGCAGCTTGGTCCAGACAGGGAACAATGAGCAGTTCTTC.

The chain couples TRBV28 to TRBJ2-7; D gene unclear. The CDR3 has 11 residues. Germline assignment: CDR1 MDHEN and CDR2 SYDVKM. Trimming took off 2 bases at V and 4 bases at J, with 3 bases between the two ends. The CDR3 nucleotides are TGTGCCAGCAGTTTAGAATACGAGCAGTACTTC. It codes for CASSLEYEQYF.

For the CDR3, the DNA is TGTGCCAGCAGCCAAGAACCCACCACGGGGGTAGCATCCCAAGAGACCCAGTACTTC. Translation gives CASSQEPTTGVASQETQYF. This chain uses TRBV3-1 (or the pseudogene TRBV3-2) with TRBJ2-5; tentatively, D is TRBD2 (6 bases). CDR3 length equals 19 residues. Germline V gene sequence: CDR1 LGHDT, CDR2 YNNKEL (reference sequence). V was cut by 0 bases and J by 1 base, with 21 bases left in between.

This chain uses TRBV3-1 (or the pseudogene TRBV3-2) with TRBJ2-5, with 7 bases that match TRBD2. The CDR3 spans 16 residues. The germline CDR1 and CDR2 sequences are LGHDT and YNNKEL (reference sequence). The ends lost 6 bases at V and 5 bases at J; junction bases unmatched: 15. The CDR3 protein is CASSPSWREYEETQYF. The CDR3 DNA follows: TGTGCCAGCAGTCCCTCATGGCGGGAGTATGAGGAGACCCAGTACTTC.

This chain joins TRBV5-1 and TRBJ2-2; 9 positions agree with TRBD2. The trim removed 1 base at V and 3 bases at J, leaving 19 bases unmatched. Germline CDR1 reads SGHRS; CDR2 reads YFSETQ. This CDR3 has 21 amino acids. The CDR3 bases are TGCGCCAGCAGCTTGCTGGGGGCTAGCGGGGCCGATCGCGGGTACACCGGGGAGCTGTTTTTT. It yields the protein CASSLLGASGADRGYTGELFF.

The chain joins TRBV3-1 (or the pseudogene TRBV3-2) to TRBJ2-6; D is perhaps TRBD2 (5 bases). Germline assignment: CDR1 LGHDT and CDR2 YNNKEL (reference sequence). The ends were cut back, 3 bases at V and 0 bases at J, with 12 bases in the middle. This CDR3 has 17 amino acids. DNA of the CDR3: TGTGCCAGCAGCCACATCTTAGCGTACTCTGGGGCCAACGTCCTGACTTTC. This gives the protein CASSHILAYSGANVLTF.

The V and J genes are TRBV6-5 and TRBJ1-1, with 7 bases identical to TRBD1. The CDR3 is made up of 14 amino acids. Trimming at V came to 7 bases and at J to 4 bases, leaving 9 bases not matched to a gene. Germline V gene data show CDR1 as MNHEY and CDR2 as SVGAGI. CDR3 residues: CASTRSQGVTEAFF. DNA for the CDR3: TGTGCCAGCACTCGCTCCCAGGGGGTCACTGAAGCTTTCTTT.

The chain joins TRBV5-1 to TRBJ2-2; D is possibly TRBD1 (6 bases). The CDR3 runs 16 residues. V was clipped by 1 base and J by 1 base, with 11 bases between them. The germline V gene has CDR1 SGHRS and CDR2 YFSETQ. The CDR3 region has the DNA TGCGCCAGCAGCTTGACCGGACAGATGAACACCGGGGAGCTGTTTTTT. Translated: CASSLTGQMNTGELFF.

This clone was found once. The chain combines TRBV7-2 with TRBJ1-5; TRBD1 is a possible D gene (5 bases). CDR3 size: 14 residues. From germline, CDR1 is SGHTA and CDR2 FQGNSA. Between the trimmed V and J ends, which lost 0 bases and 6 bases, there was a span of 9 bases. The CDR3 coding sequence is TGTGCCAGCAGCTTAGCCGGGGGAGGTCAGCCCCAGCATTTT. Amino acids: CASSLAGGGQPQHF.

The chain is built from TRBV28 and TRBJ1-6, with no clear D. The CDR3 loop spans 15 amino acids. V was shortened by 5 bases and J by 3 bases, with 11 bases between the two germline ends. Germline values: CDR1 MDHEN, CDR2 SYDVKM. Here the CDR3 DNA reads TGTGCCAGCAGTGTAGGACGAGACTATAATTCACCCCTCCACTTT. Its protein is CASSVGRDYNSPLHF.

Only a few counts were recorded for this clone. The rearrangement uses TRBV6-1 and TRBJ2-6; TRBD1 might be the D (6 bases). Germline V lookup: CDR1 MNHNS, CDR2 SASEGT. The CDR3 is 15 amino acids. V gave up 2 bases and J gave up 2 bases, with 7 bases separating them. The CDR3 DNA sequence: TGTGCCAGCAGTGAACAGGGGACTGGGGCCAACGTCCTGACTTTC. Translated, it gives CASSEQGTGANVLTF.

The chain recombines TRBV6-6 with TRBJ1-4, with D possibly being TRBD1 (5 bases). V dropped 6 bases and J dropped 4 bases, with 12 bases sitting between them. There are 14 residues in the CDR3. CDR1 and CDR2 (germline): MNHNY, SVGAGI (reference sequence). CDR3: CASRAGTVNEKLFF. CDR3 coding DNA: TGTGCCAGCAGGGCCGGGACGGTTAATGAAAAACTGTTTTTT.

This chain connects TRBV12-3 or TRBV12-4 to TRBJ2-7; TRBD1 aligns across 7 bases. CDR3 length: 13 residues. Losses at the gene ends were 7 bases for V and 2 bases for J; bases not matched to a gene: 5. The CDR3 DNA sequence: TGTGCCAGCATTCGAACAGGGGCCTACGAGCAGTACTTC. It encodes CASIRTGAYEQYF.

V gene TRBV2 combines with J gene TRBJ2-5; 9 nucleotides agree with TRBD1. Germline loops: CDR1 SNHLY, CDR2 FYNNEI. The junction had 1 base not matched to a gene; V was cut back by 1 base and J by 1 base. This CDR3 contains 15 residues. In nucleotides, the CDR3 is TGTGCCAGCAGTGAAGAGGGACAGGGCCAAGAGACCCAGTACTTC. It codes for CASSEEGQGQETQYF.

The chain employs TRBV21-1 and TRBJ2-7; the D segment call TRBD2 is taken from the table without a DNA check. TRBV21-1 is flagged as a pseudogene. The CDR3 has 14 residues. The CDR3 nucleotides read TGTGCCATTTCCCGGGACTGTAGCTCCTACGAGCAGTACTTC. Its protein is CAISRDCSSYEQYF.

The rearrangement joins TRBV24-1 to TRBJ1-5; a weak D match, TRBD1 (6 bases). The CDR3 totals 15 residues. Trimming shortened V by 5 bases and J by 3 bases, and 13 bases separated the two germline ends. The germline gives CDR1 KGHDR, CDR2 SFDVKD. The CDR3 DNA reads as TGTGCCACCAGTGGCTTCGGGACACCCAATCAGCCCCAGCATTTT. Residues: CATSGFGTPNQPQHF.